Presented here are 4 T cell receptor beta chains from one specimen sequenced in a study of Ad26.COV2.S vaccination and SARS-CoV-2 variants. The sample's treatment: over 15 received Ad26.COV2.S at low or high dose, single or two shots; 5 received placebo; per-sample allocation not given. Vaccine and placebo recipients were sampled on day 63 after the first injection. The method was immunoSEQ multiplex PCR; TCRdb's version includes in-frame clones alone and lacks a portion of them. The sample contains some 300,000 clones, over 80% of which appear only once. The specimen comprised peripheral blood, sampled in a trial of Ad26.COV2.S vaccine versus placebo. The origin of the receptors is a person between 18 and 65 years old who received the Ad26.COV2.S COVID-19 vaccine or a placebo.

The chain uses TRBV27 and TRBJ1-4; no clear D gene. V was trimmed by 6 bases and J by 0 bases, leaving 5 bases between them. CDR1 MNHEY and CDR2 SMNVEV come from the germline V gene (reference sequence). This CDR3 contains 13 residues. CDR3 sequence reads: CASSPATNEKLFF. In nucleotides, the CDR3 is TGTGCCAGCAGCCCAGCAACTAATGAAAAACTGTTTTTT.

The chain has TRBV7-3 and TRBJ2-7; 8 bases are shared with TRBD1. V was clipped by 1 base and J by 4 bases; unmatched bases: 12. Per germline, CDR1 SGHTA and CDR2 FQGTGA. The CDR3 is 17 amino acids. CDR3 DNA sequence: TGTGCCAGCAGCTTAAATCCCCCAGGACAGGGTTTTTACGAGCAGTACTTC. Translating it yields CASSLNPPGQGFYEQYF.

V usage is TRBV5-3 and J usage is TRBJ1-5; 12 bases line up with TRBD1. TRBV5-3 is placed among ORFs of uncertain function. The J segment lost 4 bases and the V segment lost 3 bases, leaving 11 bases of the junction unmatched. This CDR3 contains 18 residues. The CDR3 DNA follows: TGTGCCAGAAGCTGGACCCCGGGACAGGGGGCGTCAAATCAGCCCCAGCATTTT. It yields the protein CARSWTPGQGASNQPQHF.

Points on this clone: Other DNA variants within this sample encode the same CDR3. The DNA of the CDR3 is TGCGCCAGCAGCTCTCGGACAGGGAACACCGGGGAGCTGTTTTTT. Translating it yields CASSSRTGNTGELFF. The chain has TRBV5-1 and TRBJ2-2; 7 bases line up with TRBD1. V shed 3 bases and J 1 base; nucleotides not matched to a gene: 3. The germline V gene encodes CDR1 SGHRS and CDR2 YFSETQ. The CDR3 spans 15 residues. The whole variable domain, filled in from reference TRBV5-1 and TRBJ2-2, reads KAGVTQTPRYLIKTRGQQVTLSCSPISGHRSVSWYQQTPGQGLQFLFEYFSETQRNKGNFPGRFSGRQFSNSRSEMNVSTLELGDSALYLCASSSRTGNTGELFFGEGSRLTVL.